This T cell receptor beta chain stems from a study of OX40 agonist ivuxolimab in advanced cancers. Across the study: In this cohort, patients received ivuxolimab, an agonistic anti-OX40 (CD134) antibody. A male proportion of under 90% was recorded, with mean age about 62 years and range roughly 23 to 85.

V lost 4 bases and J lost 0, with 16 bases in between. The germline CDR1 and CDR2 sequences are SGHDT and YYEEEE. This CDR3 is built from 16 residues. Remarks on this clone: Its target is not known.

Broader study findings: Dose levels from 0.1 to 3.0 mg/kg saw CD4+ and CD8+ blood T cells expand clonally by week 6.

The protocol was immunoSEQ multiplex PCR, while the TCRdb copy is restricted to in-frame clones and leaves out a portion. Of some 94,000 clones listed, more than 85% are singletons. The sequencing used CD4+ or CD8+ T cells sorted from blood, collected in a trial of the OX40 agonist ivuxolimab. The V gene is TRBV5-6, the J gene TRBJ1-2; D is ambiguous. The receptor comes from an adult with an advanced solid tumor such as melanoma, head and neck, liver or kidney cancer. CDR3 protein: CASSVWILETNYGYTF. The CDR3 nucleotides read TGTGCCAGCAGCGTTTGGATCTTGGAAACTAACTATGGCTACACCTTC.